The table lists the clone carrying this TCR beta chain with a few counts. What it binds is unknown. TCRdb called the RT-PCR reads again in MiXCR, with one record for every CDR3 protein. The sample contains 300,000 to 350,000 distinct CDR3 sequences, just over 20% of which appear only once. This record belongs to a study of response to subunit inactivated influenza vaccine. Regarding the study as a whole: The authors suggested that few new T cells are recruited per seasonal influenza vaccination.

The V gene lost 7 bases and the J gene lost 4 bases, with 13 bases spanning the gap. The CDR3 is 12 amino acids. CDR1 is SQVTM and CDR2 is ANQGSEA in the germline V gene. This specimen consisted of PBMCs from blood, obtained less than 22 months after vaccination. This receptor was identified in a man aged 50 to 69 who received an inactivated influenza vaccine. The gene calls are TRBV29-1 and TRBJ1-1, with TRBD1 as a possible D gene (6 bases). The DNA of the CDR3 is TGCAGCGAATCAGGGGTTCCCACTGAAGCTTTCTTT. Translating gives CSESGVPTEAFF.